This T cell receptor (beta chain) was recovered during a study of shared clonotypes between healthy human individuals (dated by TCRdb to about 2020). Background on the whole study: Three men and two women, aged 18 to 49 years, made up the cohort. Per donor, three plates each were used for CD4 naive and CD4 memory, two for CD8 naive, and one for CD8 memory. To estimate repertoire size and how much clonotype sharing occurs between individuals, the study deeply sequenced the blood TCR repertoires of about five healthy adults. Between about 0.8 and 9 billion PBMCs per donor were obtained by leukapheresis. Libraries were prepared and TCR repertoires were sequenced by different laboratories using diverse techniques, in order to increase sequencing depth and limit assay-specific biases. On the study overall, not on this receptor specifically: Because the study included a small number of donors, the genetic and exposure-history diversity represented was limited. Only blood was sampled, and tissue TCR repertoires likely differ from those in blood. When several donors were compared, the shared fraction of clonotypes was around 5% for naive CD4, less than 4% for naive CD8, more than 2% for memory CD4, and under 0.5% for memory CD8. Incomplete sequencing was indicated by rarefaction of sorted-subset datasets, despite the large sequencing depth. Compared with non-shared clonotypes, clonotypes shared by all four sorted-subset donors had higher generation probabilities. Naive subsets generally had larger estimated clonotype richness than memory subsets. Based on pairwise subsampling, the degree of clonotype sharing among donors was expected to be affected by sequencing depth.

TCR CDR3 regions were amplified from genomic DNA by multiplex PCR using the deep immunoSEQ assay. Extracted genomic DNA from each cell subset was spread evenly across all wells of several immunoSEQ 96-well plates, with each plate serving as a replicate. For sorted subsets, about 200 ng genomic DNA, equal to tens of thousands of T cell genomes, was loaded into each replicate PCR. Purified libraries were quantified with a Qubit 3.0 fluorometer, sized on a Bioanalyzer 2100, and re-quantified with the KAPA Library Quantification kit. Each immunoSEQ 96-well plate was sequenced on its own single-read 150-cycle Illumina NextSeq 550 flow cell. The source study handled its data this way. The immunoSEQ output contained only junctional sequences without quality scores, so filtering could not match that applied to full-length reads. Sequences were annotated with PyIR, a Python wrapper for IgBLAST v1.9, using IMGT germline references to assign V/J genes and CDR3. Reads with weak V/J assignments (E-value above 1e-6), missing CDR3, stop codons, out-of-frame junctions, or ambiguous translated residues were removed. A V3J clonotype was defined by an identical inferred V gene, J gene, and CDR3 amino acid sequence. To compute the percentage overlap between repertoires, the number of shared unique clonotypes was divided by the size of the smaller repertoire. Repertoire richness was assessed with RTK rarefaction, the Chao1 estimator, and Recon v2.1 estimates of unobserved clonotypes. Generation probabilities were computed with OLGA for all TCRbeta clonotypes obtained by the gDNA method from several donors. Here the immuneACCESS table is served through TCRdb, limited to in-frame sequences with V and J called. Missing clones are a known gap in these copies; in checked studies unresolved V genes cover under half, and the rest lacks a known reason. V, J and clone size derive from that table, while D and trimming were established from the DNA sequence. For this sample there are about 2.1 million clones; just over 90% appear just once. Jointly, the top ten make up 1.5% to 2% of the sample.

For the CD8 naive samples, CD45RO-negative cells were positively selected for CCR7, yielding a CD45RA+CCR7+ population from which TemRA cells were excluded. Healthy HIV-negative adults with no recently reported acute infections or vaccinations were included as donors. Every donor was a Caucasian adult residing in Nashville, Tennessee, USA. After blood collection by leukapheresis, PBMCs were isolated using Ficoll-Histopaque density gradient centrifugation and then cryopreserved in the vapor phase of liquid nitrogen. Analytical flow cytometry was used to check the purity and quantity of each magnetically sorted T cell population. Genomic DNA was isolated from every sorted fraction and measured by UV absorbance on a Nanodrop 2000c. Comment on this clone: The specificity of this receptor is unknown. Base quality data are lacking; no much larger clone is found one base away.

The CDR3, from cysteine to phenylalanine, totals 13 residues. The kept DNA is CDR3 alone, 39 bases in frame from the first base. Between the V and J ends, shortened by 4 bases and 6 bases respectively, the junction contains 10 bases. As encoded in the germline V gene, CDR1 is SGHRS while CDR2 is YFSETQ. The V and J segments used are TRBV5-1 and TRBJ2-2; there is no confident call for the D gene. The sequence came from a man aged 18-30 years in good health. Some clones in this sample may be carry-over from other donors' samples. The sequenced sample consisted of naive CD8+ T cells from PBMCs. The cell subset or site label, as the study defines it: CD45RA+CCR7+. The DNA reads TGCGCCAGCAGCCCTCGGACCCCCGGGGAGCTGTTTTTT. This gives the protein CASSPRTPGELFF.